The next 21 T cell receptor beta chains were all read from a single sample in a study of blood T cells in healthy people across ages. Through a sample-barcoded 5' primer and a J-beta primer mix, a second PCR was run for roughly 6 to 11 cycles. TCRdb re-called the 5' RACE reads through MiXCR, storing one row per CDR3 protein. The data show 600,000 to 850,000 distinct CDR3 sequences, with 43% seen just once and under 25% held by the top ten. The sample consisted of blood. The receptors derive from a woman between 55 and 75 years old in good health.

The genes are TRBV29-1 and TRBJ2-3, with 11 bases that match TRBD2. Germline loops: CDR1 SQVTM, CDR2 ANQGSEA. The CDR3 has 13 amino acids. The ends lost 5 bases at V and 4 bases at J; junction bases unmatched: 2. In DNA, the CDR3 is TGCAGCGTTACTAGCGGGAGCGCAGATACGCAGTATTTT. Its protein product is CSVTSGSADTQYF.

This chain links TRBV20-1 with TRBJ2-3; 10 bases agree with TRBD2. Per germline, CDR1 DFQATT and CDR2 SNEGSKA (reference sequence). The CDR3 has 17 residues. The trim removed 6 bases at V and 0 bases at J, leaving 12 bases unmatched. The CDR3 sequence: CSAPGTSAERSTDTQYF. CDR3 sequence (DNA): TGCAGTGCACCCGGGACTAGCGCCGAAAGAAGCACAGATACGCAGTATTTT.

This clonotype was observed many times. The chain couples TRBV6-2 or TRBV6-3 to TRBJ2-1, with a weak D call TRBD2 (6 bases). The germline CDR1 and CDR2 sequences are MNHEY and SVGEGT. The CDR3 contains 16 residues. V dropped 4 bases and J dropped 6 bases, with 19 bases sitting between them. The DNA of the CDR3 is TGTGCCAGCAGTTTGGGGTCTCCTAGCGCGGTCAATGAGCAGTTCTTC. It specifies CASSLGSPSAVNEQFF.

The table lists this clonotype with many counts. The rearrangement joins TRBV9 to TRBJ2-6; 8 bases align to TRBD1. Germline V gene lookup returns CDR1 SGDLS and CDR2 YYNGEE. This CDR3 contains 17 residues. After removal of 4 bases from V and 0 bases from J, the junction contained 6 bases not matched to a gene. For the CDR3, the DNA is TGTGCCAGCAGCAAGACAGGGGCTTACTCTGGGGCCAACGTCCTGACTTTC. Its translation is CASSKTGAYSGANVLTF.

The V call is TRBV9, the J call TRBJ2-5; 9 nucleotides align to TRBD1. This CDR3 contains 14 residues. Looked up from germline, CDR1 is SGDLS and CDR2 is YYNGEE. V lost 3 bases to trimming and J lost 3 bases; unmatched junction nucleotides: 3. Written as DNA, the CDR3 is TGTGCCAGCAGCGGAGGACAGGGGAAAGAGACCCAGTACTTC. It codes for CASSGGQGKETQYF.

V usage is TRBV7-3 and J usage is TRBJ2-1, with TRBD2 matching over 7 bases. Trimming at V came to 5 bases and at J to 8 bases, leaving 12 bases not matched to a gene. CDR1 is SGHTA and CDR2 is FQGTGA in the germline V gene. The CDR3 consists of 15 residues. For the CDR3, the DNA is TGTGCCAGCAGCAACCGGGACTACCTTAAGGATGAGCAGTTCTTC. Translation: CASSNRDYLKDEQFF.

The CDR3: CSAQRGVDNEQYF. CDR3 DNA: TGCAGTGCCCAGAGAGGAGTAGACAATGAGCAGTACTTC. The V and J genes are TRBV20-1 and TRBJ2-5; D uncertain. CDR1 is DFQATT and CDR2 is SNEGSKA in the germline V gene (reference sequence). CDR3 length: 13 amino acids. V dropped 6 bases and J dropped 11 bases, with 22 bases sitting between them.

This clonotype was seen only a few times. The chain uses TRBV7-9 and TRBJ2-1; TRBD2 agrees at 13 bases. This CDR3 region has 16 residues. The V and J ends lost 7 bases and 4 bases, in that order; junction bases with no gene match: 7. The germline gives CDR1 SEHNR, CDR2 FQNEAQ (reference sequence). The CDR3: CASTIPGLAGYNEQFF. CDR3 DNA: TGTGCCAGCACCATTCCGGGACTAGCGGGGTACAATGAGCAGTTCTTC.

The gene calls are TRBV5-6 and TRBJ1-5; D ambiguous. The V end was cut by 5 bases, the J end by 8 bases, with 20 bases between. Germline V CDR1 and CDR2: SGHDT, YYEEEE. The CDR3 is 15 amino acids. The DNA of the CDR3 is TGTGCCAGCAGTCCTGCCAAACGGAAGGTAGAGCCCCAGCATTTT. Protein: CASSPAKRKVEPQHF.

The rearrangement joins TRBV28 to TRBJ1-2; D not resolved. V was clipped by 6 bases and J by 1 base, with 6 bases between them. The CDR3 is 12 residues long. Germline CDR1 MDHEN, CDR2 SYDVKM. The CDR3 DNA is TGTGCCAGCAGGATCAGTAACTATGGCTACACCTTC. Its translation is CASRISNYGYTF.

This clonotype showed up just a few times. V usage is TRBV6-5 and J usage is TRBJ1-5, with 10 bases aligning to TRBD1. This CDR3 spans 15 amino acids. V dropped 4 bases and J dropped 7; count of bases not matched to a gene: 7. Per the germline V gene, CDR1 is MNHEY and CDR2 is SVGAGI. This chain's CDR3 is CASSSRTGGMQPQHF. For the CDR3, the DNA is TGTGCCAGCAGTTCCCGGACAGGGGGAATGCAGCCCCAGCATTTT.

The rearrangement joins TRBV6-2 or TRBV6-3 to TRBJ2-1; 8 positions agree with TRBD2. V was clipped by 4 bases and J by 0 bases; unmatched bases: 11. The CDR3 is made up of 18 amino acids. The germline V gene encodes CDR1 MNHEY and CDR2 SVGEGT. The CDR3 region has the DNA TGTGCCAGCAGTTTCCCCGCACTAGCGGCGAGCTCCTACAATGAGCAGTTCTTC. This encodes CASSFPALAASSYNEQFF.

The chain joins TRBV4-3 to TRBJ2-1; D tentatively reads TRBD1 or TRBD2 (6 bases each). V shed 2 bases and J shed 5 bases, with 13 bases lying between them. The CDR3 spans 15 residues. Germline lookup yields CDR1 LGHNA and CDR2 YSLEER. CDR3 in DNA: TGCGCCAGCAGCCAAACGGGGGCAGGTGACAATGAGCAGTTCTTC. Protein: CASSQTGAGDNEQFF.

This clonotype was observed a few times. This chain links TRBV7-2 with TRBJ2-1, with 12 positions matching TRBD2. V gave up 9 bases and J gave up 10 bases; unmatched junction bases: 10. The CDR3 extends over 14 amino acids. Germline CDR1 is SGHTA and CDR2 is FQGNSA. CDR3: CASWASGGVGEQFF. CDR3 nucleotides: TGTGCCAGTTGGGCTAGCGGGGGGGTGGGGGAGCAGTTCTTC.

The J gene is TRBJ1-1, the V gene TRBV6-5, with D unclear. The CDR3 contains 15 residues. Germline lookup yields CDR1 MNHEY and CDR2 SVGAGI. The ends were cut back, 6 bases at V and 6 bases at J, with 20 bases in the middle. The CDR3 sequence: CASSLHRSGSSEAFF. The CDR3 DNA follows: TGTGCCAGCAGCCTCCATAGATCTGGGTCTTCTGAAGCTTTCTTT.

This clonotype was counted only a few times. The chain uses TRBV5-6 and TRBJ1-1; D is uncertain. The CDR3 loop spans 14 amino acids. Germline-derived CDR1 and CDR2 are SGHDT and YYEEEE. V lost 0 bases, J lost 0 bases, and 6 bases lay in between. The CDR3 DNA is TGTGCCAGCAGCTTGGACATGCTGAACACTGAAGCTTTCTTT. Translated: CASSLDMLNTEAFF.

V is TRBV5-1 and J is TRBJ2-4; D is uncertain. CDR3 size: 16 residues. Germline values: CDR1 SGHRS, CDR2 YFSETQ. Trimming removed 6 bases at V and 0 bases at J, with 16 bases between. DNA of the CDR3: TGCGCCAGCATGTCGGAATGGGGATTAGCCAAAAACATTCAGTACTTC. This encodes CASMSEWGLAKNIQYF.

This clonotype was found a few times. The chain couples TRBV6-2 or TRBV6-3 to TRBJ1-2; D unclear. Germline CDR1 is MNHEY and CDR2 is SVGEGT. This CDR3 has 11 amino acids. Trimming stripped 5 bases from V and 4 bases from J, with 5 bases between. This CDR3 is CASSEVYGYTF. The CDR3 nucleotides read TGTGCCAGCAGTGAAGTCTATGGCTACACCTTC.

This clonotype was seen just once. The genes are TRBV9 and TRBJ2-1; perhaps TRBD2 as D (5 bases). Germline lookup yields CDR1 SGDLS and CDR2 YYNGEE. The V end was cut by 7 bases, the J end by 6 bases, with 8 bases between. This CDR3 spans 11 amino acids. CDR3 coding DNA: TGTGCCAGCGAGGGCCGCAATGAGCAGTTCTTC. This encodes CASEGRNEQFF.

The chain carries TRBV6-4 and TRBJ2-2, with D possibly matching TRBD2 (6 bases). V lost 5 bases to trimming and J lost 1 base, with 8 bases between them. This CDR3 has 14 residues. The germline CDR1 and CDR2 sequences are MRHNA and SNTAGT. In DNA, the CDR3 is TGTGCCAGCAGTAGGGACTGGAACACCGGGGAGCTGTTTTTT. Its protein product is CASSRDWNTGELFF.

The chain combines TRBV15 with TRBJ2-1, with 9 bases matching TRBD2. The CDR3 is 16 amino acids. The ends lost 4 bases at V and 5 bases at J; junction bases unmatched: 9. Germline lookup yields CDR1 LNHNV and CDR2 YYDKDF (reference sequence). The CDR3 sequence is CATSNPFAGGHNEQFF. The CDR3 bases are TGTGCCACCAGCAACCCCTTTGCGGGGGGGCACAATGAGCAGTTCTTC.